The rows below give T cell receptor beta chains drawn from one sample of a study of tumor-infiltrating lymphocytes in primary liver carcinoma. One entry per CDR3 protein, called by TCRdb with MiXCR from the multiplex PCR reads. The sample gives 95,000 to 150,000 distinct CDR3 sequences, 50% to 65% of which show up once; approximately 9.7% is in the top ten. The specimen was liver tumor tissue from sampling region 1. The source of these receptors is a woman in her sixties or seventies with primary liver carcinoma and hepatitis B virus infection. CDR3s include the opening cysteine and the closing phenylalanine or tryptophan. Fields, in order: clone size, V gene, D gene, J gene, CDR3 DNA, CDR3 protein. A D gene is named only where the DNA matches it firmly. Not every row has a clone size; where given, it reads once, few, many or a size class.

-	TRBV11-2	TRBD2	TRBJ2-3	TGTGCCAGCAGCTTAGACCGGTCGGGGGGAGGAGATACGCAGTTTTTT	CASSLDRSGGGDTQFF
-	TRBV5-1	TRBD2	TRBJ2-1	TGCGTCAGTAGCCCCGGGACTAGCGGGACCGGTGAGCAGTTCTTC	CVSSPGTSGTGEQFF
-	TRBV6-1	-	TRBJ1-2	TGTGCCACCAGTCGATCGAACGGCGGCTACACCTTC	CATSRSNGGYTF
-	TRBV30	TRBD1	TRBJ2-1	TGTGCCTGGTCCCTCGGGACAGGGTCCAATGAGCAATTCTTC	CAWSLGTGSNEQFF
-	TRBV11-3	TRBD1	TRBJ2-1	TGTACCAGCAGCTTAGATGGGCAGGGGGCTCGGAATGAGCTGTTCTTC	CTSSLDGQGARNELFF
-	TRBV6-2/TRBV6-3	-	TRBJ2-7	TGTGCCAGCAGTGCAAGGGGATATGAGCGGTACTTC	CASSARGYERYF
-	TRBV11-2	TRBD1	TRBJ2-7	TGTGCCAGCAGCTTAGTCACGACAGGGGCCCACAAGCAGTACTTC	CASSLVTTGAHKQYF
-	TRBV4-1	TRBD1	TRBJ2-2	TGCGCCAGCAGCCAAGATCAGGCGGCGAACACAGGGGAGCAGTTTTTT	CASSQDQAANTGEQFF
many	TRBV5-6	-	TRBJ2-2	TGTGCCAGCAGCTTTCGCGGGGTTGGGTCCGGGGAGCTGTTTTTT	CASSFRGVGSGELFF
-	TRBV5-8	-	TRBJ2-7	TGTCCCAGCATCGAGGAACAACCCCCCTACGAGCAGTACTTC	CPSIEEQPPYEQYF
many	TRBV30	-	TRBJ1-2	TGTGCCTGGAGTCCAACCCACACCTTC	CAWSPTHTF
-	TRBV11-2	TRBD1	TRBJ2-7	TGTGCCATCAGCTCAGGGGACAGGGCTGGCCGCTACGAGCAGTACTTC	CAISSGDRAGRYEQYF
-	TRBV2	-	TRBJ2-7	TGTGCCAGCAGTGGAGTCACTGGGAGAGACGAGCAGTACTTC	CASSGVTGRDEQYF
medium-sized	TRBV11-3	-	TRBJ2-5	TGTGCCACCCGAAAGACCCAGTACTTC	CATRKTQYF
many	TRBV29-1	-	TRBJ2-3	TGCAGCGTTGTCGGGGGAGTGAATCAGGTCCGGGGAGATACGCAGTATTTT	CSVVGGVNQVRGDTQYF
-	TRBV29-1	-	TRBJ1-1	TGCAACATTGAATACGACAGGAACACTGAAGCTTTCTTT	CNIEYDRNTEAFF
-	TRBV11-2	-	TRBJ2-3	TGTGCCAACGACCCAAAGGGGTCAGACGCAGATACGCAGTATTTT	CANDPKGSDADTQYF
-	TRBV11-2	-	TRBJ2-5	TGTGCCAGCAGCTGCGGGTCGGGACTGGCTATCCAAGAGACCCAGTACTTC	CASSCGSGLAIQETQYF
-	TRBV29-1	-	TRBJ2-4	TGCAGCATTGGGACAGCGCGGGGTACTCAGTACTTC	CSIGTARGTQYF
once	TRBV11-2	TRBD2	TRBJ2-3	TGTACCAGCAACTTAGATCGACTAGCGGGCTTTTTTGATACGCAGTATTTT	CTSNLDRLAGFFDTQYF
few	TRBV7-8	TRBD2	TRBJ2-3	TGTGCCAGCAGCTCCGCTGGGGCGGGAGTACCAGATACGCAGTATTTT	CASSSAGAGVPDTQYF
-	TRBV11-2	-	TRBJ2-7	TGTGCCAGCAGCTTAGGGCAGAGGTACAACCAGTACTTC	CASSLGQRYNQYF
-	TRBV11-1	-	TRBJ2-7	TGTACCAGCAGCCCTCGGACAGCAGCACTACACGAGCAGTACTTC	CTSSPRTAALHEQYF
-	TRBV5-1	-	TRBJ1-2	TGCGCCAGCAGCTTGGCCGCACAGAAAACTTATGGCTACACCTTC	CASSLAAQKTYGYTF
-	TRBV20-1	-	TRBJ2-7	TGCAGTGCCCTCCCCTGGCGGTCCTACGAGCAGTACTTC	CSALPWRSYEQYF
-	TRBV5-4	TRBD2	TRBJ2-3	TGTGCCAGCAGCTTGGGGCTAGCGGGCCAAGATACGCAGTATTTT	CASSLGLAGQDTQYF
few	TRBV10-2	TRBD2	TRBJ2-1	TGCGCCAGCAAGGGACTAGCGCCAAGCTCCTACAATGAGCAGTTCTTC	CASKGLAPSSYNEQFF
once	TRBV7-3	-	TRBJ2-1	TGTGCCAGCAGTCTTCTGGGAACTGAGCAGTTCTTC	CASSLLGTEQFF
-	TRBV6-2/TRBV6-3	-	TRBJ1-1	TGTGCCAGCAGTTCCCCAATAGGGATTAGGAACACTGAGGCTTTCTTT	CASSSPIGIRNTEAFF
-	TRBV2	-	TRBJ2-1	TGTGCCAGTGAGAAGACAGGCTACAATGAGCAGTTCTTC	CASEKTGYNEQFF
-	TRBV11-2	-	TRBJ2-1	TGTGCCAGCACTCCTGACTCGAGGTATAGGAGGCAGTTCTTC	CASTPDSRYRRQFF